This is a list of T cell receptor beta chains from one sample in a study of blood T cell repertoires in COVID-19. Clones were read by immunoSEQ multiplex PCR, and TCRdb kept only the in-frame ones, dropping some. Of about 67,000 clones listed, 75% to 90% are singletons. The sample consisted of peripheral blood. All receptors come from a man aged 45-60 years with active COVID-19. Each CDR3 is given with its conserved first and last residue. A D gene is named only where the DNA matches it firmly.

d_gene: TRBD2
j_gene: TRBJ2-1
v_gene: TRBV2
len: 16
CDR3aa: CASSLSGRGSYNEQFF

d_gene: -
j_gene: TRBJ1-3
v_gene: TRBV11-2
len: 17
CDR3aa: CASSLRVRGVSGNTIYF

d_gene: -
j_gene: TRBJ1-5
v_gene: TRBV3-1/TRBV3-2
len: 13
CDR3aa: CASSHGVDQPQHF

d_gene: TRBD1
j_gene: TRBJ1-5
v_gene: TRBV5-1
len: 15
CDR3aa: CASSSGTGVNQPQHF

d_gene: TRBD2
j_gene: TRBJ2-1
v_gene: TRBV7-2
len: 15
CDR3aa: CASSPAGGHYNEQFF

d_gene: TRBD1
j_gene: TRBJ2-3
v_gene: TRBV11-1
len: 14
CDR3aa: CASSLDRGTDTQYF

d_gene: -
j_gene: TRBJ2-6
v_gene: TRBV18
len: 16
CDR3aa: CASSPGTGSGANVLTF

d_gene: -
j_gene: TRBJ2-5
v_gene: TRBV18
len: 13
CDR3aa: CASSPSRVETQYF

d_gene: TRBD1
j_gene: TRBJ2-7
v_gene: TRBV28
len: 13
CDR3aa: CASRDRAPYEQYF

d_gene: -
j_gene: TRBJ1-6
v_gene: TRBV5-4
len: 13
CDR3aa: CASSFLEDSPLHF

d_gene: TRBD2
j_gene: TRBJ2-1
v_gene: TRBV6-2/TRBV6-3
len: 15
CDR3aa: CASSYAGGVFDEQFF

d_gene: TRBD2
j_gene: TRBJ2-7
v_gene: TRBV5-6
len: 12
CDR3aa: CASSSSGYEQYF

d_gene: -
j_gene: TRBJ1-3
v_gene: TRBV7-3
len: 16
CDR3aa: CASSPGGLSSGNTIYF

d_gene: -
j_gene: TRBJ1-2
v_gene: TRBV7-9
len: 14
CDR3aa: CASSLGSRGFGYTF

d_gene: TRBD2
j_gene: TRBJ2-3
v_gene: TRBV7-2
len: 14
CDR3aa: CASSKLARTDTQYF

d_gene: TRBD1
j_gene: TRBJ2-7
v_gene: TRBV2
len: 15
CDR3aa: CASTRTGVSRDEQYF

d_gene: TRBD1
j_gene: TRBJ1-5
v_gene: TRBV18
len: 17
CDR3aa: CASSPSTGGAGNQPQHF

d_gene: -
j_gene: TRBJ1-2
v_gene: TRBV11-3
len: 14
CDR3aa: CASSLAPGNYGYTF

d_gene: TRBD2
j_gene: TRBJ2-1
v_gene: TRBV29-1
len: 15
CDR3aa: CSVEGGAGVPWGQFF

d_gene: -
j_gene: TRBJ2-1
v_gene: TRBV4-2
len: 16
CDR3aa: CASSQGLLGSYNEQFF

d_gene: -
j_gene: TRBJ2-7
v_gene: TRBV28
len: 14
CDR3aa: CASSLFRGIDEQYF

d_gene: -
j_gene: TRBJ2-7
v_gene: TRBV6-1
len: 13
CDR3aa: CASSEAGQYEQYF

d_gene: -
j_gene: TRBJ1-5
v_gene: TRBV6-1
len: 16
CDR3aa: CASSEYRAIGDQPQHF

d_gene: -
j_gene: TRBJ2-1
v_gene: TRBV20-1
len: 14
CDR3aa: CSASRGSSYNEQFF

d_gene: -
j_gene: TRBJ1-1
v_gene: TRBV6-5
len: 12
CDR3aa: CASNSRGTEAFF

d_gene: TRBD1
j_gene: TRBJ2-1
v_gene: TRBV28
len: 20
CDR3aa: CASSLTGTAKLSGNRDEQFF

d_gene: -
j_gene: TRBJ2-7
v_gene: TRBV7-8
len: 16
CDR3aa: CASSSRWYGTTYEQYF

d_gene: TRBD2
j_gene: TRBJ2-7
v_gene: TRBV7-2
len: 15
CDR3aa: CASSLPSGRVHEQYF

d_gene: -
j_gene: TRBJ1-3
v_gene: TRBV28
len: 14
CDR3aa: CASSPGWRGNTIYF

d_gene: -
j_gene: TRBJ2-7
v_gene: TRBV7-8
len: 13
CDR3aa: CASSLGRTSEQYF

d_gene: TRBD1
j_gene: TRBJ1-5
v_gene: TRBV18
len: 14
CDR3aa: CASSPGTGHQPQHF

d_gene: -
j_gene: TRBJ1-2
v_gene: TRBV7-8
len: 15
CDR3aa: CASSFSVDLNYGYTF

d_gene: -
j_gene: TRBJ1-2
v_gene: TRBV7-9
len: 14
CDR3aa: CASSLGGGAYGYTF

d_gene: TRBD1
j_gene: TRBJ2-7
v_gene: TRBV6-5
len: 15
CDR3aa: CASSYTGQGGYEQYF

d_gene: -
j_gene: TRBJ1-6
v_gene: TRBV3-1/TRBV3-2
len: 12
CDR3aa: CASSQPQAPLHF

d_gene: TRBD2
j_gene: TRBJ2-2
v_gene: TRBV29-1
len: 15
CDR3aa: CSVKTSGANTGELFF

d_gene: TRBD2
j_gene: TRBJ2-7
v_gene: TRBV28
len: 14
CDR3aa: CASSLLAGDYEQYF

d_gene: -
j_gene: TRBJ1-1
v_gene: TRBV6-5
len: 14
CDR3aa: CASSLGGANTEAFF

d_gene: TRBD2
j_gene: TRBJ2-1
v_gene: TRBV14
len: 14
CDR3aa: CASSQGGRAGRRFF

d_gene: -
j_gene: TRBJ1-1
v_gene: TRBV6-6
len: 16
CDR3aa: CASSPAGRTGYTEAFF

d_gene: TRBD2
j_gene: TRBJ2-3
v_gene: TRBV7-9
len: 18
CDR3aa: CASSLEPSSGRKTDTQYF

d_gene: -
j_gene: TRBJ1-1
v_gene: TRBV25-1
len: 14
CDR3aa: CASSDGTTNTEAFF

d_gene: -
j_gene: TRBJ2-7
v_gene: TRBV24-1
len: 15
CDR3aa: CATSDGAQGSYEQYF

d_gene: -
j_gene: TRBJ1-2
v_gene: TRBV6-2/TRBV6-3
len: 12
CDR3aa: CASSYSGQLYTF

d_gene: -
j_gene: TRBJ1-3
v_gene: TRBV11-2
len: 17
CDR3aa: CASSLGYGGWSGNTIYF